The following is a TCR beta chain sequence with its context. Antigen: not known. Study-wide results and caveats: The TCR gene usage of tumor memory CD4+ T cells clustered together with blood and lymph node memory CD4+ cells and with lymph node naive CD4+ cells.

CDR3 length equals 16 residues. Germline CDR1 MNHNY, CDR2 SVGAGI (reference sequence). Trimming removed 10 bases from V and 5 bases from J, with 23 bases in between. Using its own MiXCR run on the 5' RACE reads, TCRdb lists one record per CDR3 protein. Of about 10,000 distinct CDR3 sequences listed, around 47% are singletons. The TCR originated in a female donor with breast cancer. The sequencing sample was made of tumor-infiltrating naive CD4+ T cells sorted from the breast tumor. Subset noted: naive CD4+ T cells, CD4+CD45RA+CD25-. The rearrangement links TRBV6-6 to TRBJ2-2; weak D call: TRBD2 (6 bases). The CDR3 bases are TGTGCCATCCGAGGCGGGGTTCTTCCTGTTACCGGGGAGCTGTTTTTT. It specifies CAIRGGVLPVTGELFF.